Listed below are T cell receptor beta chains from one sample, sequenced in a study of blood T cell repertoires in COVID-19. The method was immunoSEQ multiplex PCR; TCRdb's version includes in-frame clones alone and lacks a portion of them. The sample has 140,000 to 150,000 clones; roughly 89% are singletons. Material for sequencing was PBMCs or T cells enriched from blood (not recorded which). The receptors stem from a man aged 45-65 years who had recovered from COVID-19. The CDR3 runs from the conserved cysteine through the conserved F or W. The D gene is left open where the match is weak. Clone size, where shown, is once, few, many, or a class for clones that have expanded.

cdr3_aa cdr3_nt j_call d_call clone_size v_call
CASSLYLRGYNEQFF TGTGCCAGCAGTTTATACTTAAGGGGCTACAATGAGCAGTTCTTC TRBJ2-1 - - TRBV28
CASSFDRGWNYGYTF TGTGCCAGCAGTTTCGACAGGGGGTGGAACTATGGCTACACCTTC TRBJ1-2 TRBD1 - TRBV6-6
CASSSSSLAGFPDTQYF TGTGCCAGCAGCTCCAGCTCATTAGCGGGATTCCCAGATACGCAGTATTTT TRBJ2-3 TRBD2 once TRBV7-2
CASSYRQGGATNEKLFF TGTGCCAGCAGCTATAGACAGGGAGGCGCGACTAATGAAAAACTGTTTTTT TRBJ1-4 TRBD1 - TRBV5-5
CASMGLAGLNEQFF TGTGCCAGCATGGGACTAGCGGGACTGAATGAGCAGTTCTTC TRBJ2-1 TRBD2 - TRBV27
CASSRGQPGSMNTEAFF TGTGCCAGCAGCAGAGGACAGCCCGGATCTATGAACACTGAAGCTTTCTTT TRBJ1-1 - - TRBV5-4
CATAGRGRPTGELFF TGTGCCACGGCTGGGCGGGGGCGTCCCACCGGGGAGCTGTTTTTT TRBJ2-2 - - TRBV19
CATSRETAPWYGYTF TGTGCCACCAGCAGGGAGACAGCACCCTGGTATGGCTACACCTTC TRBJ1-2 - - TRBV15
CASSLLNRGTNYGYTF TGTGCCAGCAGTTTATTAAACAGGGGAACTAACTATGGCTACACCTTC TRBJ1-2 TRBD1 - TRBV28
CATSRTGGYNEQFF TGTGCCACCAGCAGGACAGGGGGCTACAATGAGCAGTTCTTC TRBJ2-1 TRBD1 - TRBV24-1
CASSPTTGRMNYGYTF TGTGCCAGCAGCCCAACGACAGGGCGTATGAACTATGGCTACACCTTC TRBJ1-2 TRBD1 - TRBV6-2/TRBV6-3
CAWSDKGGSSYNEQFF TGTGCCTGGAGTGACAAGGGCGGGAGCTCCTACAATGAGCAGTTCTTC TRBJ2-1 TRBD2 few TRBV30
CASSPGQGVNYGYTF TGTGCCAGCTCACCAGGACAGGGAGTTAACTATGGCTACACCTTC TRBJ1-2 TRBD1 - TRBV18
CASSDTSGAYNEQFF TGTGCCAGCAGCGATACTAGCGGGGCTTACAATGAGCAGTTCTTC TRBJ2-1 TRBD2 - TRBV7-3
CATQTSGRGGEQYF TGCGCCACCCAGACTAGCGGGAGGGGCGGGGAGCAGTACTTC TRBJ2-7 TRBD2 - TRBV10-2
CAWSEGTANQPQHF TGTGCCTGGAGCGAAGGGACAGCAAATCAGCCCCAGCATTTT TRBJ1-5 TRBD1 - TRBV30
CASSFPGTRTYEQYF TGTGCCAGCAGTTTCCCCGGGACTAGGACCTACGAGCAGTACTTC TRBJ2-7 TRBD2 - TRBV28
CASNDRGGYEQYF TGTGCCAGCAATGACAGGGGTGGGTACGAGCAGTACTTC TRBJ2-7 TRBD1 - TRBV2
CASKGRSGANVLTF TGTGCCAGCAAGGGGCGATCTGGGGCCAACGTCCTGACTTTC TRBJ2-6 - - TRBV6-5
CASSLQGPRGEQYF TGTGCCAGCAGTTTACAGGGCCCGAGGGGGGAGCAGTACTTC TRBJ2-7 - once TRBV27
CASSSRDRSGGGYTF TGTGCCAGCAGCAGCCGGGACAGGAGTGGAGGTGGCTACACCTTC TRBJ1-2 TRBD1 - TRBV7-2
CASSFSGVETDTQYF TGCGCCAGCAGCTTTAGCGGGGTAGAGACAGATACGCAGTATTTT TRBJ2-3 TRBD2 - TRBV5-1
CASSLEPNEKLFF TGTGCCAGCAGCTTAGAGCCAAATGAAAAACTGTTTTTT TRBJ1-4 - - TRBV7-2
CASSLDWGSNYGYTF TGTGCCAGCAGCTTAGATTGGGGCAGTAACTATGGCTACACCTTC TRBJ1-2 - - TRBV11-2
CASSQHSTGTGANVLTF TGCGCCAGCAGCCAACACTCAACAGGGACTGGGGCCAACGTCCTGACTTTC TRBJ2-6 - - TRBV4-3
CASSPLTDPSEAFF TGTGCCAGCAGCCCCCTGACAGACCCTTCAGAAGCTTTCTTT TRBJ1-1 - - TRBV14
CAWSPGGIYGYTF TGTGCCTGGAGTCCCGGAGGGATCTATGGCTACACCTTC TRBJ1-2 - - TRBV30
CASSTTGGAGTEAFF TGTGCCAGCAGTACTACAGGGGGCGCGGGCACTGAAGCTTTCTTT TRBJ1-1 TRBD1 - TRBV28
CASSFTSAAYNEQFF TGTGCCAGCAGCTTCACCAGCGCAGCATACAATGAGCAGTTCTTC TRBJ2-1 - - TRBV11-2
CASSLVIGGDTQYF TGTGCCAGCAGCTTAGTTATTGGGGGGGATACGCAGTATTTT TRBJ2-3 - - TRBV7-2
CAISRTGDYNEQFF TGTGCCATCAGCCGGACAGGGGACTACAATGAGCAGTTCTTC TRBJ2-1 TRBD1 - TRBV10-3
CASTGGGLAPKNTGELFF TGTGCCAGCACCGGCGGGGGTCTAGCACCTAAGAACACCGGGGAGCTGTTTTTT TRBJ2-2 TRBD2 - TRBV5-4
CSVVPGHGYTF TGCAGCGTTGTACCAGGGCATGGCTACACCTTC TRBJ1-2 - once TRBV29-1
CASHPRRGSPSEAFF TGTGCCAGTCACCCCCGCCGGGGTTCCCCCTCTGAAGCTTTCTTT TRBJ1-1 - - TRBV19
CASSQRRQALLYGYTF TGCGCCAGCAGCCAGCGAAGACAGGCACTACTCTATGGCTACACCTTC TRBJ1-2 - - TRBV4-3
CASSTTGVGNTIYF TGTGCCAGCTCAACCACAGGGGTCGGAAACACCATATATTTT TRBJ1-3 TRBD1 - TRBV18
CATSDRTGLNTEAFF TGTGCCACCAGTGACAGGACAGGGCTGAACACTGAAGCTTTCTTT TRBJ1-1 TRBD1 - TRBV24-1
CASSRDRGRRDGELFF TGTGCCAGCAGCCGGGACAGGGGGCGACGTGACGGGGAGCTGTTTTTT TRBJ2-2 TRBD1 - TRBV11-3
CATSRDRGQGAGGYTF TGTGCCACCAGCAGAGATAGAGGTCAGGGGGCAGGTGGCTACACCTTC TRBJ1-2 TRBD1 - TRBV15
CASSSEQGSYNSPLHF TGCGCCAGCAGCTCAGAACAGGGGTCCTATAATTCACCCCTCCACTTT TRBJ1-6 TRBD1 - TRBV5-1
CASSLTGYQPQHF TGCGCCAGCAGCTTGACAGGGTATCAGCCCCAGCATTTT TRBJ1-5 - - TRBV5-1
CASSSQPGLSTGELFF TGTGCCAGCAGCTCCCAACCGGGACTAAGCACCGGGGAGCTGTTTTTT TRBJ2-2 TRBD2 few TRBV7-6
CASSGTDRASPLHF TGTGCCAGCTCAGGAACCGACAGGGCTTCACCCCTCCACTTT TRBJ1-6 TRBD1 once TRBV18
CASRPGATNEKLFF TGTGCCAGCAGGCCAGGTGCAACTAATGAAAAACTGTTTTTT TRBJ1-4 - - TRBV5-8
CASSALDASTDTQYF TGTGCCAGCAGCGCCCTAGACGCTAGCACAGATACGCAGTATTTT TRBJ2-3 - - TRBV9
CASSHNEGNSGNTIYF TGCGCCAGCAGCCATAACGAGGGTAACTCTGGAAACACCATATATTTT TRBJ1-3 - - TRBV4-3
CASSGRTGFLYEQYF TGTGCCAGCAGTGGAAGAACAGGGTTCCTCTACGAGCAGTACTTC TRBJ2-7 - - TRBV28
CATSWLSNQPQHF TGTGCCACCAGTTGGCTTAGCAATCAGCCCCAGCATTTT TRBJ1-5 - - TRBV15
CASAIAGGGTDTQYF TGTGCCAGTGCAATAGCGGGAGGTGGCACAGATACGCAGTATTTT TRBJ2-3 TRBD2 - TRBV19
CASSLQGSGYTF TGTGCCAGCAGCCTACAGGGGAGTGGCTACACCTTC TRBJ1-2 TRBD1 - TRBV28
CASRTGTGLGYTF TGTGCCAGCAGAACCGGGACAGGGCTTGGCTACACCTTC TRBJ1-2 TRBD1 - TRBV6-5
CASSLGLGGAGETQYF TGTGCCAGCAGCTTAGGACTCGGCGGGGCCGGAGAGACCCAGTACTTC TRBJ2-5 - - TRBV7-7